This TCR beta chain was found in a study of T cell responses to AZD1222 COVID-19 vaccine. Sequenced by immunoSEQ multiplex PCR; TCRdb stores in-frame clones only, minus some. The repertoire holds around 85,000 clones, with roughly 90% as singletons. V shed 1 base and J 6 bases; nucleotides not matched to a gene: 7. The CDR3 runs 15 residues. Germline CDR1 SGHNT, CDR2 YYREEE (reference sequence). The chain has TRBV5-4 and TRBJ2-3, with 8 bases aligning to TRBD2. The sequencing here drew on peripheral blood, taken 28 days after the second AZD1222 dose. The receptor was derived from an adult who received the AZD1222 COVID-19 vaccine. This CDR3 is CASSLNGGGWDTQYF. The CDR3 DNA reads as TGTGCCAGCAGCTTGAATGGCGGGGGGTGGGATACGCAGTATTTT.